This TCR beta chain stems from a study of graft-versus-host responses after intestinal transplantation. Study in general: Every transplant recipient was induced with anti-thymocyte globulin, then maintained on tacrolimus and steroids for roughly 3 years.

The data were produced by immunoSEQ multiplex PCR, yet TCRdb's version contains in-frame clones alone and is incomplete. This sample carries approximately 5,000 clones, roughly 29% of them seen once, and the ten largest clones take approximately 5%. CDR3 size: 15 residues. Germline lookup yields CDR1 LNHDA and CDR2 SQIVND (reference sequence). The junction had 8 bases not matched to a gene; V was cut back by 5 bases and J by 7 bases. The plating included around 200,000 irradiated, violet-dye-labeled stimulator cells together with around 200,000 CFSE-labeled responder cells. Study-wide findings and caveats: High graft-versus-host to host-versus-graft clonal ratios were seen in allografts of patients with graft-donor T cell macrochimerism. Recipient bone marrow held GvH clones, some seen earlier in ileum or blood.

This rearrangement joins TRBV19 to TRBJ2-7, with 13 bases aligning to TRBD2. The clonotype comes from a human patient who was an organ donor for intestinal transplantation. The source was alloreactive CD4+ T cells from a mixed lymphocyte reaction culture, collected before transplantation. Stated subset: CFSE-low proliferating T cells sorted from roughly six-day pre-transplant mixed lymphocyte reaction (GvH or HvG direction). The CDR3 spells CASSSTSGRAKEQYF. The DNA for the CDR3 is TGTGCCAGTAGTTCCACTAGCGGGAGGGCCAAGGAGCAGTACTTC.